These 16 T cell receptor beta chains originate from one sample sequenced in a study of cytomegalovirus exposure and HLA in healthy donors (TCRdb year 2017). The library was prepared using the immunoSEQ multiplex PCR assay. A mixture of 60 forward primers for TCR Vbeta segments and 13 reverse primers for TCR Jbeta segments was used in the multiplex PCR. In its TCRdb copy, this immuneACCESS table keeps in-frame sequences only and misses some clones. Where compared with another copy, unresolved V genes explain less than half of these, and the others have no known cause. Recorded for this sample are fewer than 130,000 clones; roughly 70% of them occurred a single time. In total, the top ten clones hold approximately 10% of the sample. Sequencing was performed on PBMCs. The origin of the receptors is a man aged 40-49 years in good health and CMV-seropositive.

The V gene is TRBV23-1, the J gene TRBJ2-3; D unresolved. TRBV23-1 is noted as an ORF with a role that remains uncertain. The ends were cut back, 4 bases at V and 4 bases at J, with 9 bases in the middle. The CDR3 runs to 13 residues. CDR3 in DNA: TGCGCCAGCAGTCCGGTGGCGGCAGATACGCAGTATTTT. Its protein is CASSPVAADTQYF.

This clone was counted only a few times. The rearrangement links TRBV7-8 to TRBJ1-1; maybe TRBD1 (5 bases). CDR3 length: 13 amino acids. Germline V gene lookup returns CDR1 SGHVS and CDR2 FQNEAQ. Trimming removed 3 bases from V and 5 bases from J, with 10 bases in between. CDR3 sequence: CASSFTRETEAFF. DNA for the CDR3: TGTGCCAGCAGCTTTACCAGGGAAACTGAAGCTTTCTTT. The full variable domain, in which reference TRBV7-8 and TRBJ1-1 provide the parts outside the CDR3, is GAGVSQSPRYKVAKRGQDVALRCDPISGHVSLFWYQQALGQGPEFLTYFQNEAQLDKSGLPSDRFFAERPEGSVSTLKIQRTQQEDSAVYLCASSFTRETEAFFGQGTRLTVV.

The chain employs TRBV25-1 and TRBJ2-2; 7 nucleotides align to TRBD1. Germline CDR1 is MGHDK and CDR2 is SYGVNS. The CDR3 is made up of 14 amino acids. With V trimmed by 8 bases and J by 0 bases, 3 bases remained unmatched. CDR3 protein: CASGDSANTGELFF. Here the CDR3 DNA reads TGTGCCAGCGGGGACAGCGCGAACACCGGGGAGCTGTTTTTT. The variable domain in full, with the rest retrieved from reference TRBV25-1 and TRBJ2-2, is EADIYQTPRYLVIGTGKKITLECSQTMGHDKMYWYQQDPGMELHLIHYSYGVNSTEKGDLSSESTVSRIRTEHFPLTLESARPSHTSQYLCASGDSANTGELFFGEGSRLTVL.

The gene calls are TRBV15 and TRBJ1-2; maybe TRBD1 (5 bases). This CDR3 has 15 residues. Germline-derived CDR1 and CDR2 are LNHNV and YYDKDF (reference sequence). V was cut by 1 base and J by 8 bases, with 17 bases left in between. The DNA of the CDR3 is TGTGCCACCAGCAGAGCTGCAGGGCGAACTGGAGGCTACACCTTC. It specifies CATSRAAGRTGGYTF.

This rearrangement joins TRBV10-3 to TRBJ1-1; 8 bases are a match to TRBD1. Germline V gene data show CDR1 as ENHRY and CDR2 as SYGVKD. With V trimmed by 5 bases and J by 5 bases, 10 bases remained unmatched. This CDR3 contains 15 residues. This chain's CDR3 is CAISRGQGSGTEAFF. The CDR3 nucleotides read TGTGCCATCAGTCGTGGACAGGGTTCGGGAACTGAAGCTTTCTTT.

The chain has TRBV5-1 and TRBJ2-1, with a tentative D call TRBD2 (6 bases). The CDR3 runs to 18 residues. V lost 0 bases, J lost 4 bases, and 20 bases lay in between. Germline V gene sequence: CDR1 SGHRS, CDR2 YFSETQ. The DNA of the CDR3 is TGCGCCAGCAGCTTGGTAGTTATTGTGGGAGGCGGGTACAATGAGCAGTTCTTC. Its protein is CASSLVVIVGGGYNEQFF. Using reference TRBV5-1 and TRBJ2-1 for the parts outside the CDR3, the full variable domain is KAGVTQTPRYLIKTRGQQVTLSCSPISGHRSVSWYQQTPGQGLQFLFEYFSETQRNKGNFPGRFSGRQFSNSRSEMNVSTLELGDSALYLCASSLVVIVGGGYNEQFFGPGTRLTVL.

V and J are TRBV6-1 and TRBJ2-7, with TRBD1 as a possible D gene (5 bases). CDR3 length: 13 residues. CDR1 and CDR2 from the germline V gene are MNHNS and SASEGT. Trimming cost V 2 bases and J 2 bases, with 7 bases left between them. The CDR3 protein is CASSEWGPYEQYV. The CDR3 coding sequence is TGTGCCAGCAGTGAATGGGGCCCCTACGAGCAGTACGTC.

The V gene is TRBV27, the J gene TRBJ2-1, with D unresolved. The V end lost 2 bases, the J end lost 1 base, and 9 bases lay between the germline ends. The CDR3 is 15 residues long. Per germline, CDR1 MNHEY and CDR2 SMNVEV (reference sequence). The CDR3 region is CASSLQAGSYNEQFF. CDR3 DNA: TGTGCCAGCAGTTTACAAGCAGGATCCTACAATGAGCAGTTCTTC.

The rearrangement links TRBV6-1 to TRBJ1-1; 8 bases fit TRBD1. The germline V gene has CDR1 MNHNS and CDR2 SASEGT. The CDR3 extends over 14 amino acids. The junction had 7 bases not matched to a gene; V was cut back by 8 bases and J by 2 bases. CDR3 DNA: TGTGCCAGCTGGACAGGGCATTACAACACTGAAGCTTTCTTT. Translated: CASWTGHYNTEAFF.

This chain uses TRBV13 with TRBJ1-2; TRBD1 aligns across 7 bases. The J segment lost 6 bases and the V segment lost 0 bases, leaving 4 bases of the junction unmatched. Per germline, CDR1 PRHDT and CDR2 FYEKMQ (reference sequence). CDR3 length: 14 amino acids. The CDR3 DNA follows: TGTGCCAGCAGCTTAGGCCGGGACAGACATGGCTACACCTTC. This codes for CASSLGRDRHGYTF.

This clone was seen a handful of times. This CDR3 reads CASSHPAQGDTEAFF. CDR3 sequence (DNA): TGTGCCAGCAGTCACCCTGCACAGGGGGACACTGAAGCTTTCTTT. The chain recombines TRBV6-5 with TRBJ1-1; 8 bases match TRBD1. CDR1 MNHEY and CDR2 SVGAGI come from the germline V gene. The V segment lost 5 bases and the J segment 3 bases; nucleotides outside the gene matches: 8. This CDR3 region has 15 residues.

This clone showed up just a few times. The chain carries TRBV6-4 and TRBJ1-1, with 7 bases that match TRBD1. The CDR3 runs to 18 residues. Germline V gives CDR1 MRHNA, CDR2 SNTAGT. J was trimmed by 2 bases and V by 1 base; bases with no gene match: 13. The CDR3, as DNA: TGTGCCAGCAGTGACTATAGGGGGCCCTCGCTCCGCAACACTGAAGCTTTCTTT. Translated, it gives CASSDYRGPSLRNTEAFF.

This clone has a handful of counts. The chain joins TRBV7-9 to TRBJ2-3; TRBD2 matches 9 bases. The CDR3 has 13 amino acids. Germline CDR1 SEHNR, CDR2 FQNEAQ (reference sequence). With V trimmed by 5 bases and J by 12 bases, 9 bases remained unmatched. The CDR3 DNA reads TGTGCCAGCAGCCCACAGGGAGCGGGAGGACAGTATTTT. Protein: CASSPQGAGGQYF. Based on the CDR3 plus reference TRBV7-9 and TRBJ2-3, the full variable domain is DTGVSQNPRHKITKRGQNVTFRCDPISEHNRLYWYRQTLGQGPEFLTYFQNEAQLEKSRLLSDRFSAERPKGSFSTLEIQRTEQGDSAMYLCASSPQGAGGQYFGPGTRLTVL.

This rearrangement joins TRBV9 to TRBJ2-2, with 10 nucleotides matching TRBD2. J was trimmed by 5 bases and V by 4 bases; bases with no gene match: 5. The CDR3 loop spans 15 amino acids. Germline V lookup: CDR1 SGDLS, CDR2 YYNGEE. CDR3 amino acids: CASSPGTSETGELFF. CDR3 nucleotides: TGTGCCAGCAGCCCCGGGACTAGCGAGACCGGGGAGCTGTTTTTT.

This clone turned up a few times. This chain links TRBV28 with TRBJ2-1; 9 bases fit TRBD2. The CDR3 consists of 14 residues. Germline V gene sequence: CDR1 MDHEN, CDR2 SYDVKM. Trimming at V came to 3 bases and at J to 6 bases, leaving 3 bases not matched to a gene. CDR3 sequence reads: CASSLGREGNEQFF. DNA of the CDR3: TGTGCCAGCAGTTTGGGGCGGGAGGGCAATGAGCAGTTCTTC.

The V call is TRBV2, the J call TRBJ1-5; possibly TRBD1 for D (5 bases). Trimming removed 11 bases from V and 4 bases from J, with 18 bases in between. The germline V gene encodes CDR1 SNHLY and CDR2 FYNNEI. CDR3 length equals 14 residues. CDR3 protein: CASNRGSLNQPQHF. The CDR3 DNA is TGTGCCTCCAATAGGGGCAGCCTTAATCAGCCCCAGCATTTT.